These 9 T cell receptor beta chains share one sample of origin, sequenced in a study of T cell clusters in autoimmune cytopenias. TRB rearrangements were amplified by touch-down multiplex PCR with mixed TRB-A/B primers. TCRdb re-analyzed the multiplex PCR reads; it lists each CDR3 protein once, without DNA. The sample features some 5,000 distinct CDR3 sequences, with 7.5% to 9.5% in its top ten. Each sample's input was 250 to 300 ng genomic DNA, some 34,000 genome equivalents. The sample was peripheral blood. These TCRs come from a human donor with an autoimmune cytopenia or autoimmune hepatitis (not recorded which).

This sequence joins TRBV6-5 and TRBJ1-2; TCRdb's D call, TRBD1, is unchecked because there is no DNA. The CDR3 has 13 amino acids. CDR1 and CDR2 from the germline V gene are MNHEY and SVGAGI. The CDR3 spells CASSYSTQGGYTF.

This clonotype registers medium-sized by frequency. The chain combines TRBV5-4 with TRBJ2-5. Germline V gene sequence: CDR1 SGHNT, CDR2 YYREEE (reference sequence). CDR3 length: 14 amino acids. Here the CDR3 reads CASSLEAGIETQYF.

This chain joins TRBV30 and TRBJ1-6. Germline V gene lookup returns CDR1 GTSNPN and CDR2 SVGIG (reference sequence). The CDR3 extends over 14 amino acids. CDR3 sequence: CAWSMGVYNSPLHF.

The chain carries TRBV6-6 and TRBJ2-5; TCRdb gives TRBD1 as the D gene, but with no DNA this cannot be confirmed. The CDR3 has 13 residues. Germline values: CDR1 MNHNY, CDR2 SVGAGI (reference sequence). The CDR3 here is CASSSTGLETQYF.

CDR3 in amino acids: CASSLAPGSANTEAFF. This chain uses TRBV27 with TRBJ1-1; TCRdb selects TRBD1, and the lack of DNA leaves this call unchecked. The CDR3 covers 16 residues. Germline values: CDR1 MNHEY, CDR2 SMNVEV (reference sequence).

J is TRBJ1-1 and V is TRBV9; TCRdb proposes TRBD1, but this gene call is untestable without DNA. The CDR3 runs 14 residues. Germline CDR1 SGDLS, CDR2 YYNGEE. This CDR3 is CASSDGTGSTEAFF.

The CDR3 here is CASSLLGSPQDTQYF. The J gene is TRBJ2-3, the V gene TRBV12-3 or TRBV12-4. The CDR3 contains 15 residues.

This clonotype is deemed medium-sized (0.01 to 0.1%) by its frequency. The chain has TRBV19 and TRBJ2-3; TCRdb indicates TRBD1, and absent DNA this call remains unverified. CDR1 and CDR2 (germline): LNHDA, SQIVND (reference sequence). CDR3 length: 13 residues. CDR3 sequence: CASRDSPTDTQYF.

By frequency, this clonotype registers large (0.1 to 1%). The chain has TRBV29-1 and TRBJ2-2; the D call from TCRdb, TRBD2, cannot be confirmed without DNA. This CDR3 is built from 15 residues. Germline V gives CDR1 SQVTM, CDR2 ANQGSEA. CDR3 sequence: CSGASGGTNTGELFF.